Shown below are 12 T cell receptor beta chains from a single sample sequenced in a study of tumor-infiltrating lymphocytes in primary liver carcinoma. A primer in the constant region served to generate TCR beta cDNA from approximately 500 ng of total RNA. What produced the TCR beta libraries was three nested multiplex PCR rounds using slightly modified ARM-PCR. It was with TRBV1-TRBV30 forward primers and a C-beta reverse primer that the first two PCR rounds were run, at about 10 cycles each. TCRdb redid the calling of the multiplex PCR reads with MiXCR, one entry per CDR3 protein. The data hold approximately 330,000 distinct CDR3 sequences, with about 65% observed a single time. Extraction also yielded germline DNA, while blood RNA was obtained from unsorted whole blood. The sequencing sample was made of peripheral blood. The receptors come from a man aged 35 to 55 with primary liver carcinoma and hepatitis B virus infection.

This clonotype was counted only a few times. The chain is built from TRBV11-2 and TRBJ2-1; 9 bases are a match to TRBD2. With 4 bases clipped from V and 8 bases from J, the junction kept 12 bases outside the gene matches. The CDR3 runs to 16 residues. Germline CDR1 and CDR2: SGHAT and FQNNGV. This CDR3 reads CASSSRPSGRIYEQFF. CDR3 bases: TGTGCCAGCAGCTCGCGCCCCAGCGGGAGGATCTATGAGCAGTTCTTC.

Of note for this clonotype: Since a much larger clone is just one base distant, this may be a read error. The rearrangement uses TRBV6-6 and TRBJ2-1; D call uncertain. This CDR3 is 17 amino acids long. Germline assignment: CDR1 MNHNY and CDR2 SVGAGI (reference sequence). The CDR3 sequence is CARSPTDTGGSYNEQFF. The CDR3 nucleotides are TGTGCCCGCAGTCCCACAGATACGGGTGGCTCCTACAATGAGCAGTTCTTC.

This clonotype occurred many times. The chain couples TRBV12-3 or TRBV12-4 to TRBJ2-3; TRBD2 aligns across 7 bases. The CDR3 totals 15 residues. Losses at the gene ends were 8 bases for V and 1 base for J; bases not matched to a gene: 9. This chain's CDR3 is CASCFSSGGTDTQYF. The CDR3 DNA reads TGTGCCAGCTGCTTCTCGAGCGGGGGCACAGATACGCAGTATTTT.

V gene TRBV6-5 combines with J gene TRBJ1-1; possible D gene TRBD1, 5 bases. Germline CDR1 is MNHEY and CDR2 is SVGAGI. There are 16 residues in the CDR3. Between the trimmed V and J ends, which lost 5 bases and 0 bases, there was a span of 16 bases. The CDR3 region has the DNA TGTGCCAGCAGTCGCAGGGCAGGGATTATGAACACTGAAGCTTTCTTT. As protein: CASSRRAGIMNTEAFF.

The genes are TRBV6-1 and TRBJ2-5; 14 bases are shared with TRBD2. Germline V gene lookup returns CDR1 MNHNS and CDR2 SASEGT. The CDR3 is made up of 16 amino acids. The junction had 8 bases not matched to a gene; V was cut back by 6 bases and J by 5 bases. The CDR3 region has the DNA TGTGCCAGCAGGTTGACTAGCGGGAGGGCCGGGGAGACCCAGTACTTC. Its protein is CASRLTSGRAGETQYF.

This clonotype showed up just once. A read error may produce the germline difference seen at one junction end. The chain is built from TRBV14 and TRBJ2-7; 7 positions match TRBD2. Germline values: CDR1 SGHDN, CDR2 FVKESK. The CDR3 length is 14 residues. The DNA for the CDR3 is TGTACCAGCAGCCAATACCGGACTAGGTGGGAGCAGTACTTC. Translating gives CTSSQYRTRWEQYF.

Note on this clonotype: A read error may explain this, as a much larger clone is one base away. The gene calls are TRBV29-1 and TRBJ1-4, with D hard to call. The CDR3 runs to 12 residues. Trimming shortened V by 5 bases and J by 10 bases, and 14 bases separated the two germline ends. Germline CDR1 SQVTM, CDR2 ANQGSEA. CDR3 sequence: CSVPGSDGKLFF. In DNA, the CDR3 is TGCAGCGTTCCGGGTTCGGATGGAAAACTGTTTTTT.

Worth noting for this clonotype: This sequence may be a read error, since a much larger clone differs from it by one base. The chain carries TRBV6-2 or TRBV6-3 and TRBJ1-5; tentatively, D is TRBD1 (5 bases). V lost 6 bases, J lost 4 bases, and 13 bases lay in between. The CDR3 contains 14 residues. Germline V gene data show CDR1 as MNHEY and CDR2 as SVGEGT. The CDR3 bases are TGTGCCAGCAGATCCGGGGCAGATAATCAGCCCCAGCATTTT. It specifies CASRSGADNQPQHF.

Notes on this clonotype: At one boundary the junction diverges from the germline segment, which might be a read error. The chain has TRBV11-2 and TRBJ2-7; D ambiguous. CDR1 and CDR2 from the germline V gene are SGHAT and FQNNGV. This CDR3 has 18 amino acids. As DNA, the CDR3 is TGTGCCAGCAGCTTAGCCTCCCTTTCTGCGGTTAACTTCTACGAGCAGTGCTTC. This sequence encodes CASSLASLSAVNFYEQCF.

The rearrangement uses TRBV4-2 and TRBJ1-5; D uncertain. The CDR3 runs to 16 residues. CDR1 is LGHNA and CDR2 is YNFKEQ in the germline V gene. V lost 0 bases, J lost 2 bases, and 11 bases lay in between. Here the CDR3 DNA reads TGTGCCAGCAGCCAAGAGCCTGGGATCGGCAATCAGCCCCAGCATTTT. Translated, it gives CASSQEPGIGNQPQHF.

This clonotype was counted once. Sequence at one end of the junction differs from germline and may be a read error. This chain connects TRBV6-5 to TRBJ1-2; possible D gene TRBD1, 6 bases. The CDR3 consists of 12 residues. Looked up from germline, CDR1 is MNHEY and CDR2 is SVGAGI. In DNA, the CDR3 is TGTGCCGGCAGCAGGGGTTTCGATGGCTGCACCTTC. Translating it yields CAGSRGFDGCTF.

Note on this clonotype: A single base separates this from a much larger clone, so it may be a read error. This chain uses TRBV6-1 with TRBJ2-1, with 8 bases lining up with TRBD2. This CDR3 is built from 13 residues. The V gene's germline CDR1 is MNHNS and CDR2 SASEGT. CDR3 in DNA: TGTGACAGCAGTGAAAGTTCCAGCGGGAGGCAGTTCTTC. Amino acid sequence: CDSSESSSGRQFF.